This TCR beta chain was documented in a study of T-cell reconstitution after alpha-beta-depleted transplantation in children. As it was prepared, the TCRbeta library received unique molecular identifiers. MiXCR, run by TCRdb on the PCR reads, gives a single entry per CDR3 protein. Found here are 450,000 to 600,000 distinct CDR3 sequences, under 15% of them singletons; the top ten hold around 2.2%. Study-wide results and caveats: Several hundred expanded graft clones reportedly were the source of alpha-beta T cells about two months after transplant. Certain patients had high TCRbeta diversity at day 60, and it came from recipient T cells and thymic progenitors that survived. The authors attributed T-cell counts and diversity one year after transplant mostly to newly produced T cells.

As concerns this clonotype: Its antigen is not known.

The origin of this receptor is a male patient between 10 and 17 years old who had a stem cell transplant for acute myeloid leukemia, so the T cells may come from the graft donor. The sequencing used PBMCs, mostly from graft donor cells, collected 360 days after TCRalphabeta/CD19-depleted stem cell transplant.

CDR3 sequence reads: CASSQVNRNSPLHF. The DNA of the CDR3 is TGTGCCAGCAGCCAAGTGAACAGGAATTCACCCCTCCACTTT. The chain recombines TRBV3-1 with TRBJ1-6; TRBD1 might be the D (5 bases). Trimming cost V 1 base and J 7 bases, with 8 bases left between them. The CDR3 runs to 14 residues. Looked up from germline, CDR1 is LGHDT and CDR2 is YNNKEL (reference sequence).